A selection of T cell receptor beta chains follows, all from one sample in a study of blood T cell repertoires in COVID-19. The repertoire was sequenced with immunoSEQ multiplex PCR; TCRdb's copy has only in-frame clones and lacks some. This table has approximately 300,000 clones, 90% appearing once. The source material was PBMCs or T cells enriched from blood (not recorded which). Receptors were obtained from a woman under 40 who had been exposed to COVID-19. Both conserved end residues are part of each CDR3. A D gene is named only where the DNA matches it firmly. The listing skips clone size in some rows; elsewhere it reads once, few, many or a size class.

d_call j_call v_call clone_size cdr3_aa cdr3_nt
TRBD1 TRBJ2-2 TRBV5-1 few CASSEQGAATGELFF TGCGCCAGCAGCGAACAGGGGGCCGCCACCGGGGAGCTGTTTTTT
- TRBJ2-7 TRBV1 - CTSSQGPQVAYEQYF TGCACCAGCAGCCAAGGACCCCAGGTCGCCTACGAGCAGTACTTC
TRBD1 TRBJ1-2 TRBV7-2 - CASSPGTASNYGYTF TGTGCCAGCAGCCCCGGGACAGCCTCTAACTATGGCTACACCTTC
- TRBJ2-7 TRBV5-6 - CASSLVSAIYEQYF TGTGCCAGCAGCTTGGTTTCCGCGATTTACGAGCAGTACTTC
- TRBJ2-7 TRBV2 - CASSEALGELGQYF TGTGCCAGCAGTGAAGCACTTGGGGAGCTCGGGCAGTACTTC
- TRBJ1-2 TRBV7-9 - CASSLVAFEGGGYTF TGTGCCAGCAGCTTAGTTGCATTTGAAGGAGGAGGCTACACCTTC
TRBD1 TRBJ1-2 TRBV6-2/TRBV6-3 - CASSRTGGTYYGYTF TGTGCCAGCAGTAGGACAGGGGGCACGTACTATGGCTACACCTTC
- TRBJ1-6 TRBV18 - CASSREFNSPLHF TGTGCCAGCTCCAGGGAATTTAATTCACCCCTCCACTTT
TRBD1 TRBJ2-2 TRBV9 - CASSVRTGGTGELFF TGTGCCAGCAGCGTAAGGACAGGGGGCACCGGGGAGCTGTTTTTT
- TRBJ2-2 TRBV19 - CASTSTGWNTGELFF TGTGCCAGTACGTCGACAGGATGGAACACCGGGGAGCTGTTTTTT
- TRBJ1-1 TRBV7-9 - CASSLEGASTGLGTEAFF TGTGCCAGCAGCTTAGAAGGGGCCTCTACAGGGCTGGGCACTGAAGCTTTCTTT
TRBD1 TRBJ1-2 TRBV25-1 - CASSGQGYGYTF TGTGCCAGCAGTGGACAGGGGTATGGCTACACCTTC
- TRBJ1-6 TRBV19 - CASSIRAGNSWKNNSPLHF TGTGCCAGTAGTATACGGGCCGGGAACAGCTGGAAAAATAATTCACCCCTCCACTTT
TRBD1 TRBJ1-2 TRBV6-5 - CASSYTKQGDYGYTF TGTGCCAGCAGTTACACTAAACAGGGGGACTATGGCTACACCTTC
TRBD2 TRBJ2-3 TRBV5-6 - CASSLGGTSVSVTQYF TGTGCCAGCAGCTTGGGCGGGACTAGCGTGTCGGTTACGCAGTATTTT
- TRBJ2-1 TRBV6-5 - CASGLRDSYNEQFF TGTGCCAGCGGACTCCGGGACTCCTACAATGAGCAGTTCTTC
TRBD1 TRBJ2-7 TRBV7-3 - CASSLKGVGQGAYEQYF TGTGCCAGCAGCTTAAAGGGAGTAGGACAGGGAGCCTACGAGCAGTACTTC
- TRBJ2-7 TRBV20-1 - CSALRGYEQYF TGCAGTGCTCTCAGGGGCTACGAGCAGTACTTC